The T cell receptor beta chain described here comes from a study of T-cell memory formation after mild COVID-19. General study findings and limits: CD4+ bias marked clones expanding day 15 to 37, unlike balanced contracting clones.

TCRdb analysed the 5' RACE reads with MiXCR anew, one entry per CDR3 protein. The data show approximately 65,000 distinct CDR3 sequences, with over 15% seen just once and about a third held by the top ten. As for this clonotype: Its antigen is unidentified.

CDR1 and CDR2 from the germline V gene are SQVTM and ANQGSEA. Trimming removed 1 base from V and 8 bases from J, with 20 bases in between. The CDR3 extends over 15 amino acids. The clonotype comes from an adult woman who had mild COVID-19 (a few samples of this study predate the infection). Cell type and time point are not known. Sample: PBMCs or a T cell subset sorted from them (not recorded which). The V and J genes are TRBV29-1 and TRBJ2-5, with no clear D. CDR3 nucleotide sequence: TGCAGCGTTGAAGCATCAAGGACGGTAATGTTTACCCAGTACTTC. Its protein is CSVEASRTVMFTQYF.